Listed below are T cell receptor beta chains from one sample, sequenced in a study of technical replicates of blood from a few donors. The data were produced by immunoSEQ multiplex PCR, yet TCRdb's version contains in-frame clones alone and is incomplete. The sample carries about 79,000 clones, 94% recorded once. Sequenced material: T cells isolated from PBMCs. The receptors here all came from a human donor in good health. CDR3s include the opening cysteine and the closing phenylalanine or tryptophan. D genes are given only for firm matches. A row's size may be missing; if present it is once, few, many or a size class.

TRBJ1-1	NA	NA	TRBV5-1	TGCGCCAGCAGCTTGGGACTCCAGAACACTGAAGCTTTCTTT	CASSLGLQNTEAFF
TRBJ2-7	TRBD1	NA	TRBV2	TGTGCCAGCAGTCCCACAGGGGTCCCCTACGAGCAGTACTTC	CASSPTGVPYEQYF
TRBJ2-5	NA	NA	TRBV28	TGTGCCAGCAGAGGGGCCGTCGGTTTGGAGACCCAGTACTTC	CASRGAVGLETQYF
TRBJ2-3	NA	NA	TRBV7-9	TGTGCCAGCAGTGAGTTGTCAGGGGATCAGGCAGATACGCAGTATTTT	CASSELSGDQADTQYF
TRBJ2-2	TRBD1	NA	TRBV5-4	TGTGCCAGCAGCTACCGGGACAGGGACACCGGGGAGCTGTTTTTT	CASSYRDRDTGELFF
TRBJ2-7	TRBD1	NA	TRBV11-2	TGTGCCAGCAGCCCATTGACAGGGATTCCCTTCCGCGAGCAGTACTTC	CASSPLTGIPFREQYF
TRBJ2-7	TRBD1	NA	TRBV19	TGTGCCAGTAGTTCCAGGGGGTTCGAGCAGTACTTC	CASSSRGFEQYF
TRBJ1-1	NA	NA	TRBV30	TGTGCCTGGAGTTCCTGGGCAGTGGGGAACACTGAAGCTTTCTTT	CAWSSWAVGNTEAFF
TRBJ1-2	NA	NA	TRBV30	TGTGCCTGGAGGTCAGGGGAGCGTGGCTACACCTTC	CAWRSGERGYTF
TRBJ2-1	NA	NA	TRBV4-1	TGCGCCAGCAGCCAAGAGTCTGTAACCTACAATGAGCAGTTCTTC	CASSQESVTYNEQFF
TRBJ2-4	NA	NA	TRBV2	TGTGCCAGCGGAGTAACCATTCAGTACTTC	CASGVTIQYF
TRBJ2-5	NA	NA	TRBV2	TGTGCCAGCAGTGAAAATCTAGCGATAAGTCAAGAGACCCAGTACTTC	CASSENLAISQETQYF
TRBJ2-6	NA	NA	TRBV7-6	TGTGCCAGCAGCTTAGCTACAGCCCTCGGCTCTGGGGCCAACGTCCTGACTTTC	CASSLATALGSGANVLTF
TRBJ1-5	TRBD1	few	TRBV19	TGTGCCAGCACTAGGTACAGGGGAAGTGATCAGCCCCAGCATTTT	CASTRYRGSDQPQHF
TRBJ1-2	NA	NA	TRBV2	TGTGCCAGCAGTGGCCGGACTTATAACTATGGCTACACCTTC	CASSGRTYNYGYTF
TRBJ2-5	NA	NA	TRBV7-9	TGTGCCAGCAGCTTTCCTAGTAGGGAGCAGACCCAGTACTTC	CASSFPSREQTQYF
TRBJ1-1	NA	NA	TRBV5-1	TGCGCCAGCAGCTCAGGACAGTTGAACACTGAAGCTTTCTTT	CASSSGQLNTEAFF
TRBJ1-2	TRBD1	NA	TRBV27	TGTGCCAGCAGTTTATCCCCTGGTGGGACAGCTAACTATGGCTACACCTTC	CASSLSPGGTANYGYTF
TRBJ1-2	NA	NA	TRBV5-1	TGCGCCAGCAGCCAACCCCAAAACCGACGGCCTATTAACTATGTTAGCTACACCTTC	CASSQPQNRRPINYVSYTF
TRBJ2-1	TRBD1	NA	TRBV4-1	TGCGCCAGCACCCTAACTGCGGACAGGGCAGGGAGAGAGCAGTTCTTC	CASTLTADRAGREQFF
TRBJ2-2	NA	NA	TRBV15	TGTGCCACCAGCAGAGGGACGGACTACACCGGGGAGCTGTTTTTT	CATSRGTDYTGELFF
TRBJ1-6	NA	NA	TRBV6-5	TGTGCCAGCAGTTACTTGGTTAGATTAACCGGTTCACCCCTCCACTTT	CASSYLVRLTGSPLHF
TRBJ2-3	NA	NA	TRBV5-6	TGTGCCAGCAGCTTATCACGGTTATTCACAGATACGCAGTATTTT	CASSLSRLFTDTQYF
TRBJ1-5	TRBD1	NA	TRBV19	TGTGCCAGTAGTACCAGACAGGGGGCTTGGGATCAGCCCCAGCATTTT	CASSTRQGAWDQPQHF
TRBJ1-1	TRBD1	NA	TRBV28	TGTGCCAGCAGTTTAGGGCAGGGGGTGATTATGGGTGAAGCTTTCTTT	CASSLGQGVIMGEAFF
TRBJ2-1	TRBD2	NA	TRBV5-4	TGTGCCAGCAGCTTGTCGGGGGGGTACAGGGATGAGCAGTTCTTC	CASSLSGGYRDEQFF
TRBJ2-5	TRBD2	NA	TRBV7-8	TGTGCCAGCAGTCGTAGCGGGGGGACTGTGAGGCAAGAGACCCAGTACTTC	CASSRSGGTVRQETQYF
TRBJ2-7	TRBD1	NA	TRBV5-1	TGCGCCAGCAGCTTGGCCCCTAAGGGACAGGTACACTACGAGCAGTACTTC	CASSLAPKGQVHYEQYF
TRBJ2-7	NA	NA	TRBV12-5	TGTGCTAGTGCGGCAGGGCTAACCCCCTACGAGCAGTACTTC	CASAAGLTPYEQYF
TRBJ1-5	NA	NA	TRBV5-1	TGCGCCAGCAGCCTGGGAACTGATGCGCCCCAGCATTTT	CASSLGTDAPQHF
TRBJ2-7	NA	NA	TRBV28	TGTGCCAGCAGTTTTACAGGTCACCTCTCCTACGAGCAGTACTTC	CASSFTGHLSYEQYF
TRBJ2-5	TRBD1	NA	TRBV5-1	TGCGCCAGCAGCTTTCGGGTGTTTATCGGGGACAGGGTGGAGACCCAGTACTTC	CASSFRVFIGDRVETQYF
TRBJ1-2	NA	once	TRBV10-3	TGTGCCATCAGTAATATGAGGGAGGGCACAGTCCCTCTTAGCTATGGCTACACCTTC	CAISNMREGTVPLSYGYTF
TRBJ1-1	NA	NA	TRBV18	TGTGCCAGCTCACCAGGGAGGGCGGCGAACACTGAAGCTTTCTTT	CASSPGRAANTEAFF
TRBJ2-1	TRBD2	NA	TRBV5-1	TGCGCCAGCAGCCCACGAAGGGGACTAGCGGGGGTAAACTCCTACAATGAGCAGTTCTTC	CASSPRRGLAGVNSYNEQFF
TRBJ2-5	NA	NA	TRBV10-3	TGTGCCATCAGTGAGGAGGGTGGAGCAACCCAGTACTTC	CAISEEGGATQYF
TRBJ1-6	NA	few	TRBV25-1	TGTGCCAGCAATCAGGGAAATTCACCCCTCCACTTT	CASNQGNSPLHF
TRBJ2-5	TRBD2	NA	TRBV30	TGTGCCTGGAGTGTAGAACTAGCGGGGATTCAAGAGACCCAGTACTTC	CAWSVELAGIQETQYF
TRBJ2-1	TRBD1	NA	TRBV29-1	TGCAGCGTTGAAAAGGGACAGGGGCGCAATGAGCAGTTCTTC	CSVEKGQGRNEQFF
TRBJ1-2	NA	NA	TRBV6-5	TGTGCCAGCAGTACAGGGACCTCTGGCTACACCTTC	CASSTGTSGYTF
TRBJ2-3	NA	NA	TRBV27	TGTGCCAGCAGTTCAACTAGCACAGCCGCAGATACGCAGTATTTT	CASSSTSTAADTQYF
TRBJ2-7	TRBD1	NA	TRBV6-5	TGTGCCAGCAGTTACTGGAGGGGACAGGGCTACGAGCAGTACTTC	CASSYWRGQGYEQYF
TRBJ2-7	TRBD2	NA	TRBV6-1	TGTGCCAGCAGTACTAGCGGGGCTACCTACGAGCAGTACTTC	CASSTSGATYEQYF
TRBJ2-3	NA	NA	TRBV11-2	TGTGCCAGCAGCTTACAAACGGGAGATACGCAGTATTTT	CASSLQTGDTQYF
TRBJ1-4	TRBD1	once	TRBV30	TGTGCCTGGAGTGTACTCCGTCGACAGGGGGATTCGTCGTTTAATGAAAAACTGTTTTTT	CAWSVLRRQGDSSFNEKLFF
TRBJ2-5	TRBD2	NA	TRBV2	TGTGCCAGCAGAGCGGGAACGGAAGAGACCCAGTACTTC	CASRAGTEETQYF
TRBJ2-5	TRBD2	NA	TRBV5-1	TGCGCCAGCAGCTCGTCCCGCGGGGGGGCCAGGGAGACCCAGTACTTC	CASSSSRGGARETQYF
TRBJ2-7	TRBD1	NA	TRBV10-1	TGCGCCAGCCCAAGCCTGGGACAGGAAAACTACGAGCAGTACTTC	CASPSLGQENYEQYF
TRBJ2-7	TRBD2	NA	TRBV5-4	TGTGCCAGCAGCATCACTAGCGGCGAGCAGTACTTC	CASSITSGEQYF
TRBJ2-5	NA	NA	TRBV7-3	TGTGCCAGCAGCTTAACGGGCGGGCAAGAGACCCAGTACTTC	CASSLTGGQETQYF
TRBJ2-7	TRBD2	NA	TRBV2	TGTGCCAGCATTGGGAACGCGAAAAGAGCAGCGGGGGAGCAGTACTTC	CASIGNAKRAAGEQYF
TRBJ1-5	NA	NA	TRBV15	TGTGCCACCAGCACGGGGTCGGGAGCCCAGCATTTT	CATSTGSGAQHF
TRBJ1-1	NA	NA	TRBV5-1	TGCGCCAGCAGCTTGGAACAGGGAATAAACACTGAAGCTTTCTTT	CASSLEQGINTEAFF
TRBJ2-2	TRBD2	once	TRBV4-2	TGTGCCAGCAGCCAAGATATGGCTAGCGGGGGCACCGGGGAGCTGTTTTTT	CASSQDMASGGTGELFF
TRBJ2-2	NA	NA	TRBV27	TGTGCCAGCAGTTTAATACAGGGCGTAACCGGGGAGCTGTTTTTT	CASSLIQGVTGELFF
TRBJ1-2	NA	NA	TRBV2	TGTGCCAGCCCCGATGCGGTAACGGCTAACTATGGCTACACCTTC	CASPDAVTANYGYTF
TRBJ1-5	NA	NA	TRBV30	TGTGCCTGGAGCGTCCTGGACAGTTCAGGGCCCCAGCATTTT	CAWSVLDSSGPQHF
TRBJ1-2	TRBD1	few	TRBV9	TGTGCCAGCAGCGTAGTAGTCCCGGTGGGGGACAGGGTGCCCTCTAACTATGGCTACACCTTC	CASSVVVPVGDRVPSNYGYTF
TRBJ2-1	NA	many	TRBV4-1	TGCGCCAGCACCACCTTTTCAGAAAACAATGAGCAGTTCTTC	CASTTFSENNEQFF
TRBJ1-2	NA	NA	TRBV6-5	TGTGCCAGCAGTATACAGGGAAACCGGGGCTACACCTTC	CASSIQGNRGYTF